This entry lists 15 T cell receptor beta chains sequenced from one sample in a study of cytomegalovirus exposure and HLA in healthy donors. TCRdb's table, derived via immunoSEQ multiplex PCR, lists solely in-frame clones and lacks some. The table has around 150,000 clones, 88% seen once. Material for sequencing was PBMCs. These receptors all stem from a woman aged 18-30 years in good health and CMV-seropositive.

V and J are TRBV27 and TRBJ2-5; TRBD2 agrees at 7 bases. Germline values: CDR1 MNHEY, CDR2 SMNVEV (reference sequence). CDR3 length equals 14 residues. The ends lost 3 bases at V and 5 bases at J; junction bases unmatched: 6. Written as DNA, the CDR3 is TGTGCCAGCAGTTTGACGGGGGGATGGGAGACCCAGTACTTC. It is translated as CASSLTGGWETQYF.

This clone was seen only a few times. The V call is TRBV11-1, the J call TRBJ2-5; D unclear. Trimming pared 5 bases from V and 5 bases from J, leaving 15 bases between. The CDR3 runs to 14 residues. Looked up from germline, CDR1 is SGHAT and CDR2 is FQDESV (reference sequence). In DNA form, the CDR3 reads TGTGCCAGCAGCCCTTACCGTCGAAGCGAGACCCAGTACTTC. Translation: CASSPYRRSETQYF.

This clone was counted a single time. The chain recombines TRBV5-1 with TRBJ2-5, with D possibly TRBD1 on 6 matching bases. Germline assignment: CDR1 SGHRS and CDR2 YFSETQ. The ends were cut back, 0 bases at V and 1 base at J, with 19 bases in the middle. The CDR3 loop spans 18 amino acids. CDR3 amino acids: CASSLGAPLRTVQETQYF. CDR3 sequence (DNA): TGCGCCAGCAGCTTGGGGGCCCCCCTTCGGACAGTCCAAGAGACCCAGTACTTC.

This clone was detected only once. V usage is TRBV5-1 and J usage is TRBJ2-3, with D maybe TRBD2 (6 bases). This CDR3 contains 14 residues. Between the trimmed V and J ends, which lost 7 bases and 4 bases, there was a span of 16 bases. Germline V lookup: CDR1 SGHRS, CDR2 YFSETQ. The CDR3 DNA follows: TGCGCCAGCGGAACCGGGACTTCGGCAGATACGCAGTATTTT. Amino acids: CASGTGTSADTQYF.

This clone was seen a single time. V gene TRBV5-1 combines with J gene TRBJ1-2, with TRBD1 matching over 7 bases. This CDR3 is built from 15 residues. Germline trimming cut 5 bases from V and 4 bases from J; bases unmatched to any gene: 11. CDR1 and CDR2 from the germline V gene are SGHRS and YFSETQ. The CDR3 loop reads CASRYIQGTSYGYTF. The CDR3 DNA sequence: TGCGCCAGCAGATATATACAGGGGACCTCCTATGGCTACACCTTC.

In DNA, the CDR3 is TGTGCCAGCAGCACCGCGGCAGCAGCCTACAATGAGCAGTTCTTC. Its translation is CASSTAAAAYNEQFF. This chain uses TRBV6-6 with TRBJ2-1, with no clear D. Between the trimmed V and J ends, which lost 6 bases and 2 bases, there was a span of 14 bases. Germline V gene sequence: CDR1 MNHNY, CDR2 SVGAGI (reference sequence). This CDR3 contains 15 residues.

The CDR3 protein is CASSTVQPGEQYF. CDR3 DNA: TGTGCCAGCTCGACCGTACAGCCTGGCGAGCAGTACTTC. This sequence joins TRBV18 and TRBJ2-7; the D is unclear. The V and J ends lost 6 bases and 6 bases respectively, with 15 bases between them. This CDR3 region has 13 residues. CDR1 KGHSH and CDR2 LQKENI come from the germline V gene.

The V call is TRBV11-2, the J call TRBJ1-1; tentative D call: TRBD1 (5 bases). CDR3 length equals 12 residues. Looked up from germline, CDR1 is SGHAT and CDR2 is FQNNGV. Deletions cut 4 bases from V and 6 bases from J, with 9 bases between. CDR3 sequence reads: CASSSGVAEAFF. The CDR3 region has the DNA TGTGCCAGCAGCTCGGGGGTGGCTGAAGCTTTCTTT.

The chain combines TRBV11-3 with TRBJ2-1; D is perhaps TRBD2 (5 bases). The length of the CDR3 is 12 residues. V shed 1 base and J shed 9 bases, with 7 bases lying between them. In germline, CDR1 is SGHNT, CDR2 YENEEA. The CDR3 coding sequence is TGTGCCAGCAGCTTAGGCGAGGGTGAGCAGTTCTTC. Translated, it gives CASSLGEGEQFF. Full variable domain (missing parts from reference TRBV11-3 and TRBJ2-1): EAGVVQSPRYKIIEKKQPVAFWCNPISGHNTLYWYLQNLGQGPELLIRYENEEAVDDSQLPKDRFSAERLKGVDSTLKIQPAELGDSAVYLCASSLGEGEQFFGPGTRLTVL.

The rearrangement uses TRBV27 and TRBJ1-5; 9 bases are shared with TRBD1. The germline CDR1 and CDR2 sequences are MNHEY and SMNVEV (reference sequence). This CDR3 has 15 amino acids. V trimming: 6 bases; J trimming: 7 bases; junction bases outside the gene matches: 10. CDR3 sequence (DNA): TGTGCCAGCAGCCCAAGGGACAGGGCTGGACAGCCCCAGCATTTT. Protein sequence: CASSPRDRAGQPQHF.

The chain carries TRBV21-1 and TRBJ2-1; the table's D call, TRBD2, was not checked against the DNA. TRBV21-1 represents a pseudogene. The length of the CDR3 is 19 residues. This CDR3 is CASSKGTSGAWREYNEQFF. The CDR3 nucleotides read TGTGCCAGCAGCAAGGGGACTAGCGGGGCGTGGCGGGAGTACAATGAGCAGTTCTTC.

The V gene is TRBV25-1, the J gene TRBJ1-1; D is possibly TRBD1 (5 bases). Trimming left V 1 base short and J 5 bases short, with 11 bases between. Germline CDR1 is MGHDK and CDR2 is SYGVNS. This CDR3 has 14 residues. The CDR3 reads CASSELAGGTEAFF. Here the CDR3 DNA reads TGTGCCAGCAGTGAATTGGCGGGGGGAACTGAAGCTTTCTTT. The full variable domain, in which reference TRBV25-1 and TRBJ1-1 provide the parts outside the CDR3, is EADIYQTPRYLVIGTGKKITLECSQTMGHDKMYWYQQDPGMELHLIHYSYGVNSTEKGDLSSESTVSRIRTEHFPLTLESARPSHTSQYLCASSELAGGTEAFFGQGTRLTVV.

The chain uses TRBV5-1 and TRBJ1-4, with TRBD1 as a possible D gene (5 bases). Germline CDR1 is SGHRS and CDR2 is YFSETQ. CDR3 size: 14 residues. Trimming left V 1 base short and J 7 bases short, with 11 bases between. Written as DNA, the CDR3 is TGCGCCAGCAGCTTGTCAGGGACTGGTGAAAAACTGTTTTTT. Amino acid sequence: CASSLSGTGEKLFF.

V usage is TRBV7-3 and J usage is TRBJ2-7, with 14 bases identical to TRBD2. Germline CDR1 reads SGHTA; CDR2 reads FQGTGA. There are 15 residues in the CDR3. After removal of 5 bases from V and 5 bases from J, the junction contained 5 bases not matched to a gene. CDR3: CASSEWTSGGNEQYF. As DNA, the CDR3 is TGTGCCAGCAGCGAATGGACTAGCGGGGGGAACGAGCAGTACTTC.

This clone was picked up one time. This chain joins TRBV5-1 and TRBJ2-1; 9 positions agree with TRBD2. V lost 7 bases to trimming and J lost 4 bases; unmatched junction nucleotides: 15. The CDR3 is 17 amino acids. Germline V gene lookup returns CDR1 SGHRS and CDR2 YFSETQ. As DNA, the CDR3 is TGCGCCAGCGGAAGCGGGAGGTCCTCCTTCGATTACAATGAGCAGTTCTTC. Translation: CASGSGRSSFDYNEQFF.